This paragraph reports one T cell receptor (beta chain). This specimen comes from a study of shared T cell receptors in the human thymus. The data were produced by immunoSEQ multiplex PCR, yet TCRdb's version contains in-frame clones alone and is incomplete. The top ten clones hold approximately 0.01% of a sample with about 610,000 clones, 88% of them seen once. The CDR3 totals 14 residues. With 2 bases clipped from V and 5 bases from J, the junction kept 5 bases outside the gene matches. These sequences were also reported in another study, on human thymus T cells. That report notes: Thymic and blood repertoires showed apparently biased V and J gene usage.

The source material was thymocytes. The source of this sequence is a boy in the first two years of life with a congenital heart defect. The chain carries TRBV23-1 and TRBJ2-5; 7 positions agree with TRBD1. TRBV23-1 is annotated as an ORF whose role is uncertain. CDR3 residues: CASSQEGARETQYF. DNA of the CDR3: TGCGCCAGCAGTCAAGAGGGGGCGAGGGAGACCCAGTACTTC.